These T cell receptor beta chains were read from a single sample in a study of T-cell reconstitution after alpha-beta-depleted transplantation in children. Each CDR3 protein is one row after TCRdb ran MiXCR on the PCR reads. Of around 360,000 distinct CDR3 sequences in the sample, 10% to 13% are singletons; the top ten hold 2% to 3%. Here the sequenced sample was PBMCs from the stem cell graft donor, taken from the stem cell graft. All receptors derive from a human donor who donated a stem cell graft to a child with acute lymphoblastic leukemia. The conserved cysteine and the conserved F or W are not part of the CDR3 here. Fields, in order: CDR3 protein, V gene.

CDR3 protein: ASSPLVADGYT
V gene: TRBV5-1

CDR3 protein: ASSSRGRDTEAF
V gene: TRBV12-3/TRBV12-4

CDR3 protein: ATSTGLAYEQY
V gene: TRBV15

CDR3 protein: ASSLGSGKETQY
V gene: TRBV5-1

CDR3 protein: ASLREALREQF
V gene: TRBV7-9

CDR3 protein: ASSPTGEIGELF
V gene: TRBV7-9

CDR3 protein: SAKQGTYGYT
V gene: TRBV20-1

CDR3 protein: ASTGAEAGELF
V gene: TRBV28

CDR3 protein: ASSRGSNQPQH
V gene: TRBV4-2

CDR3 protein: SVFVAAGGNEQF
V gene: TRBV29-1

CDR3 protein: SVTDTSYEQY
V gene: TRBV29-1

CDR3 protein: SARDGTGGYSYEQY
V gene: TRBV20-1

CDR3 protein: ASSRGTGGNTGELF
V gene: TRBV3-1

CDR3 protein: ASSPEGGTRETQY
V gene: TRBV18

CDR3 protein: SARDGTGAPNTEAF
V gene: TRBV20-1

CDR3 protein: ASTSGYYGYT
V gene: TRBV12-3/TRBV12-4

CDR3 protein: SVEVGASGRAPGELF
V gene: TRBV29-1

CDR3 protein: ASLTNWGYNEQF
V gene: TRBV28

CDR3 protein: ASSLGRGGGNQPQH
V gene: TRBV7-2

CDR3 protein: AISESPEGEQY
V gene: TRBV10-3

CDR3 protein: ASSLDLDRGEQF
V gene: TRBV5-1

CDR3 protein: SARGYGTSLNTGELF
V gene: TRBV20-1

CDR3 protein: ASSFAPGGAGGYT
V gene: TRBV28

CDR3 protein: ASSYGRKETQY
V gene: TRBV6-2/TRBV6-3

CDR3 protein: AGSGSISYEQY
V gene: TRBV7-9

CDR3 protein: ASSLSWEQY
V gene: TRBV11-2